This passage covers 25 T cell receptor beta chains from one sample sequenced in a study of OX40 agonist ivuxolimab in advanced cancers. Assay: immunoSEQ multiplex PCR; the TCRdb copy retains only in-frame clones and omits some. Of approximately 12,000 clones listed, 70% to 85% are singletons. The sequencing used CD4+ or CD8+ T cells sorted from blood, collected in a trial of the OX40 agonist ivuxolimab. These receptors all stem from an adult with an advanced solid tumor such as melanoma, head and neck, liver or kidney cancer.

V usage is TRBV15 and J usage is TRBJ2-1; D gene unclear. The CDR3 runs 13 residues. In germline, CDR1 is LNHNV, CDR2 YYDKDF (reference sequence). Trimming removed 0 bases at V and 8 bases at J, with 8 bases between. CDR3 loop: CATSRDDPDEQFF. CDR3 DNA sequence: TGTGCCACCAGCAGAGATGACCCGGATGAGCAGTTCTTC.

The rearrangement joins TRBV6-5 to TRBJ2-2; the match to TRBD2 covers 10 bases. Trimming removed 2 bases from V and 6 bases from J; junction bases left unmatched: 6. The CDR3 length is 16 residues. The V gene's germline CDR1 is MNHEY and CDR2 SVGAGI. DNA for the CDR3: TGTGCCAGCAGTTACGAGCCTAGCGGGAGTTCCGGGGAGCTGTTTTTT. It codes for CASSYEPSGSSGELFF.

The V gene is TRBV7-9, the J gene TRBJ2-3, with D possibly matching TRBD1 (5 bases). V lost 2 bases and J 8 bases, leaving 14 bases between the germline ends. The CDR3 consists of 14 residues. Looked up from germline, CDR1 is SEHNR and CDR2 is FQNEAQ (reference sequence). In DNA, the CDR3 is TGTGCCAGCAGCTTACCAGGGTATAGTGGTACGCAGTATTTT. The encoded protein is CASSLPGYSGTQYF. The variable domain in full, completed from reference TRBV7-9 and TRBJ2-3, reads DTGVSQNPRHKITKRGQNVTFRCDPISEHNRLYWYRQTLGQGPEFLTYFQNEAQLEKSRLLSDRFSAERPKGSFSTLEIQRTEQGDSAMYLCASSLPGYSGTQYFGPGTRLTVL.

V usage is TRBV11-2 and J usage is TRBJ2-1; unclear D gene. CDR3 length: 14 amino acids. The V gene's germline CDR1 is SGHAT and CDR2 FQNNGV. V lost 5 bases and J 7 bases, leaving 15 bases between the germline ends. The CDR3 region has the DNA TGTGCCAGCAGCCCTCGCGACCCTGGGAATGAGCAGTTCTTC. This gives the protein CASSPRDPGNEQFF.

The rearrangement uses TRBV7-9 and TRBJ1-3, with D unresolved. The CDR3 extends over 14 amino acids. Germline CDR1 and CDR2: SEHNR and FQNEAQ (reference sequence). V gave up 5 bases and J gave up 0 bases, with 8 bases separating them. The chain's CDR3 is CASSQPGSGNTIYF. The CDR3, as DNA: TGTGCCAGCAGCCAGCCCGGCTCTGGAAACACCATATATTTT.

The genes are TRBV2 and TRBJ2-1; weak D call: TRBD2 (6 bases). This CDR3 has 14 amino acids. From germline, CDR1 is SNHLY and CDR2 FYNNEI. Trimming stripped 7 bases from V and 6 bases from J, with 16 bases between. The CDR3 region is CASNGPRDLNEQFF. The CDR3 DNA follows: TGTGCCAGCAACGGGCCGCGGGACCTCAATGAGCAGTTCTTC.

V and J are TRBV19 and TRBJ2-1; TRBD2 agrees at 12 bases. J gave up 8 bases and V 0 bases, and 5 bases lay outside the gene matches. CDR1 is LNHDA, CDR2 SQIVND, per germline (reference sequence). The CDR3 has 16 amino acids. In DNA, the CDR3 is TGTGCCAGTAGTATAGACACTGGACTAGCGGGATATGAGCAGTTCTTC. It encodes CASSIDTGLAGYEQFF. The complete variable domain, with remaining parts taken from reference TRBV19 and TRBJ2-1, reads DGGITQSPKYLFRKEGQNVTLSCEQNLNHDAMYWYRQDPGQGLRLIYYSQIVNDFQKGDIAEGYSVSREKKESFPLTVTSAQKNPTAFYLCASSIDTGLAGYEQFFGPGTRLTVL.

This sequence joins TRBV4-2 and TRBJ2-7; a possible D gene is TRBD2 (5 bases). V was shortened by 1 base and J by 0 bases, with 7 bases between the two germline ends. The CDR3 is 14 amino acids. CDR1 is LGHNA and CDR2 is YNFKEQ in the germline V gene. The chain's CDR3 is CASSQGEGSYEQYF. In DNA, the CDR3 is TGTGCCAGCAGCCAAGGCGAGGGCTCCTACGAGCAGTACTTC.

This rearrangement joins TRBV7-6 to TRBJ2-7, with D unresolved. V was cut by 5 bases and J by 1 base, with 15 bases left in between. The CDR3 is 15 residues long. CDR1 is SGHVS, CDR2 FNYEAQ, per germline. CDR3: CASSRTFLTSYEQYF. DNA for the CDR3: TGTGCCAGCAGCAGGACCTTCCTTACATCCTACGAGCAGTACTTC. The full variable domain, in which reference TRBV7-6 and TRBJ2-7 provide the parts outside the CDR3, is GAGVSQSPRYKVTKRGQDVALRCDPISGHVSLYWYRQALGQGPEFLTYFNYEAQQDKSGLPNDRFSAERPEGSISTLTIQRTEQRDSAMYRCASSRTFLTSYEQYFGPGTRLTVT.

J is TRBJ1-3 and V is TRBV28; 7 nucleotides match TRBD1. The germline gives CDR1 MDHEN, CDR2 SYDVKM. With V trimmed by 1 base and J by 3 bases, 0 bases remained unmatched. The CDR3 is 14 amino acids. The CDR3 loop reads CASSLSGGGNTIYF. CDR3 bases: TGTGCCAGCAGTTTATCAGGGGGTGGAAACACCATATATTTT.

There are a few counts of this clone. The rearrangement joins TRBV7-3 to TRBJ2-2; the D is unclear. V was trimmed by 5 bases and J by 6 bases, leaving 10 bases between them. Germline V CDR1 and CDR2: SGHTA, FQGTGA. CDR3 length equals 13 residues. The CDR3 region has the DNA TGTGCCAGCAGCCCCAGTGGGCCCGGGGAGCTGTTTTTT. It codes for CASSPSGPGELFF.

This CDR3 is CASSTGRNHYGYTF. CDR3 DNA sequence: TGTGCCAGCAGTACGGGACGGAACCACTATGGCTACACCTTC. The chain recombines TRBV6-5 with TRBJ1-2, with a weak D call TRBD1 (5 bases). The V gene lost 5 bases and the J gene lost 3 bases, with 13 bases spanning the gap. The V gene's germline CDR1 is MNHEY and CDR2 SVGAGI. The CDR3 consists of 14 residues.

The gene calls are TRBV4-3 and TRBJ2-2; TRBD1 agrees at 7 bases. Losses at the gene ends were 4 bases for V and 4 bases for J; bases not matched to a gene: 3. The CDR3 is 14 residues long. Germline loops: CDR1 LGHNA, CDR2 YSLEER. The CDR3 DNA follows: TGCGCCAGCAGCCTCAGGACAGGCACCGGGGAGCTGTTTTTT. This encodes CASSLRTGTGELFF.

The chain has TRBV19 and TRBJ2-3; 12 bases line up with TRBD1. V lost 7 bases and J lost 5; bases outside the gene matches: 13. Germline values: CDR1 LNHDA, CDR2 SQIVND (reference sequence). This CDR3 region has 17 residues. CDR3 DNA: TGTGCCAGTACCCAACGACCCGGGACAGGGGGCCAAGATACGCAGTATTTT. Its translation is CASTQRPGTGGQDTQYF.

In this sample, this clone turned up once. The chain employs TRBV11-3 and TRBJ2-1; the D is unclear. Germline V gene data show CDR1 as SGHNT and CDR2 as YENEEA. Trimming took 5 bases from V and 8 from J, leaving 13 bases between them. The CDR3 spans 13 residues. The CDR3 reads CASSRRSFYEQFF. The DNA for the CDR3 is TGTGCCAGCAGCCGAAGGAGTTTCTATGAGCAGTTCTTC.

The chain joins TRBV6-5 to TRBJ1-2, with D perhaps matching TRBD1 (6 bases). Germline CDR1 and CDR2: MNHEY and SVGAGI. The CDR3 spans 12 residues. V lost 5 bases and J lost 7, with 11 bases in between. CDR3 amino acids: CASSHRTVGYTF. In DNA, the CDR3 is TGTGCCAGCAGTCACCGGACAGTTGGCTACACCTTC.

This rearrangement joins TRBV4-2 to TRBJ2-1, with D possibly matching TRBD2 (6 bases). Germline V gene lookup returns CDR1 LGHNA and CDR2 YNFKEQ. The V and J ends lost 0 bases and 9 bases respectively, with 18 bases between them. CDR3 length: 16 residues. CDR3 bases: TGTGCCAGCAGCCAAGAAGCGGGTGGTTTCGAGGCTGAGCAGTTCTTC. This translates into CASSQEAGGFEAEQFF.

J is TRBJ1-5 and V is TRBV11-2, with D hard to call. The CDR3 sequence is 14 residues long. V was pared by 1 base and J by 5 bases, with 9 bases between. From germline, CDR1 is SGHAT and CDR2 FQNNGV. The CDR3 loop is CASSLGTGDQPQHF. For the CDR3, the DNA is TGTGCCAGCAGCTTAGGGACGGGTGATCAGCCCCAGCATTTT. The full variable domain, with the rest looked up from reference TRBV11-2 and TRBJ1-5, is EAGVAQSPRYKIIEKRQSVAFWCNPISGHATLYWYQQILGQGPKLLIQFQNNGVVDDSQLPKDRFSAERLKGVDSTLKIQPAKLEDSAVYLCASSLGTGDQPQHFGDGTRLSIL.

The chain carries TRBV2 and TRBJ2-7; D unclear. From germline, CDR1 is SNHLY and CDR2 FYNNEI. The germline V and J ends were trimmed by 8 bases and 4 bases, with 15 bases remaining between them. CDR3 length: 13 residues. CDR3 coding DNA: TGTGCCAGCCTAAAAGGAACTCAATACGAGCAGTACTTC. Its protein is CASLKGTQYEQYF.

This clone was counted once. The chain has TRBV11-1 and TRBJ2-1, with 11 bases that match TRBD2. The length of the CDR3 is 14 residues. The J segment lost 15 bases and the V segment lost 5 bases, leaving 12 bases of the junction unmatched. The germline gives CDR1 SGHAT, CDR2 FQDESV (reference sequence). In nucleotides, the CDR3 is TGTGCCAGCAGCACAACTAGCGGGAGTTATAGGCTGTTCTTC. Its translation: CASSTTSGSYRLFF.

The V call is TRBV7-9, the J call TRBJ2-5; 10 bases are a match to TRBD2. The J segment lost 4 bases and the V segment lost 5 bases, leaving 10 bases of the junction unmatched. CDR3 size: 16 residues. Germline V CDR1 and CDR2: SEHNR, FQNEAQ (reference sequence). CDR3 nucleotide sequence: TGTGCCAGCAGCCAAGACTCTAGCGGGAGCCCAGAGACCCAGTACTTC. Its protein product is CASSQDSSGSPETQYF.

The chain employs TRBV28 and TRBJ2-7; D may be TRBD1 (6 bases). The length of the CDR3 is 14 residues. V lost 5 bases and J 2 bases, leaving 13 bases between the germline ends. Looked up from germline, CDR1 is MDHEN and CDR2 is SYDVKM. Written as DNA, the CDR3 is TGTGCCAGCAGTCCGAGGGGGTTCACCTACGAGCAGTACTTC. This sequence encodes CASSPRGFTYEQYF. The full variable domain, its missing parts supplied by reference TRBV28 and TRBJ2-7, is DVKVTQSSRYLVKRTGEKVFLECVQDMDHENMFWYRQDPGLGLRLIYFSYDVKMKEKGDIPEGYSVSREKKERFSLILESASTNQTSMYLCASSPRGFTYEQYFGPGTRLTVT.

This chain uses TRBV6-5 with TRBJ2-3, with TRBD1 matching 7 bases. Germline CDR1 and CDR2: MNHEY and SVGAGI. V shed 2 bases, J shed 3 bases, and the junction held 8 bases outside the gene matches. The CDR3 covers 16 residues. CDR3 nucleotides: TGTGCCAGCAGTTACCTAAGGACAGGATCGACAGATACGCAGTATTTT. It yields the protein CASSYLRTGSTDTQYF.

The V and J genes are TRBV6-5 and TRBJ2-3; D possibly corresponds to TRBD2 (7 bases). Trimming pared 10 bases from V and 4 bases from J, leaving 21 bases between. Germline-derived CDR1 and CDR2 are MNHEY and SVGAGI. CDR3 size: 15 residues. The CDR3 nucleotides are TGTGCCACCCTCAGGGGAGGGGTGATCGCAGATACGCAGTATTTT. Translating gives CATLRGGVIADTQYF.

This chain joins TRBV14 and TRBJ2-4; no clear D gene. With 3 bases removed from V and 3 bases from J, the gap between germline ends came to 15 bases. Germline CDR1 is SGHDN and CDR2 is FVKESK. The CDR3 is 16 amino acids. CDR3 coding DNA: TGTGCCAGCAGCCACCACATTCAAGGTGGCAAAAACATTCAGTACTTC. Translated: CASSHHIQGGKNIQYF.